This is a list of T cell receptor beta chains from one sample in a study of PD-L1 blockade in urothelial cancer. Only in-frame clones appear in the TCRdb table, and some are missing; sequencing was by immunoSEQ multiplex PCR. The data contain around 110,000 clones, 85% to 95% of them singletons. Sequencing was performed on PBMCs, taken around atezolizumab (anti-PD-L1) treatment. The receptors derive from a man aged 60 to 75 with urothelial cancer. The CDR3 runs from the conserved cysteine through the conserved F or W. A D gene is named only where the DNA matches it firmly. Some rows have no size entry. The others give once, few or many, or a class for an expanded clone.

size	V	D	J	DNA	CDR3
-	TRBV5-1	TRBD2	TRBJ2-1	TGCGCCAGCGGTCAACTAGCGGGGGGGTCCTACAATGAGCAGTTCTTC	CASGQLAGGSYNEQFF
once	TRBV4-3	-	TRBJ2-1	TGCGCCAGCAGCCGCGACTACCAATACAATGAGCAGTTCTTC	CASSRDYQYNEQFF
-	TRBV11-2	-	TRBJ2-1	TGTGCCAGCAGCCCCGTTAACAGGAGAGGTCGCTATGAGCAGTTCTTC	CASSPVNRRGRYEQFF
-	TRBV7-2	-	TRBJ2-1	TGTGCCAGCAGCCTCAGAAGACAGGTCGGGGATGAGCAGTTCTTC	CASSLRRQVGDEQFF
-	TRBV18	TRBD2	TRBJ2-5	TGTGCCAGCTCATCCGGGACTAGCGGAGGAGGAGAGACCCAGTACTTC	CASSSGTSGGGETQYF
-	TRBV9	-	TRBJ2-5	TGTGCCAGCAGCGCCACCGGGACTGCTAAAGAGACCCAGTACTTC	CASSATGTAKETQYF
-	TRBV5-5	-	TRBJ2-1	TGTGCCAGCAGCTTGAACGGCGGTACCTACAATGAGCAGTTCTTC	CASSLNGGTYNEQFF
-	TRBV28	TRBD1	TRBJ2-7	TGTGCCAGCAGCCCGGGACAGAGATACTACGAGCAGTACTTC	CASSPGQRYYEQYF
-	TRBV5-4	TRBD2	TRBJ2-3	TGTGCCAGCAGCTTTGGCGGGGGTGGAGATACGCAGTATTTT	CASSFGGGGDTQYF
once	TRBV5-1	TRBD2	TRBJ2-7	TGCGCCAGCCGGCTGACGGGGGGCTCCTACGAGCAGTACTTC	CASRLTGGSYEQYF
-	TRBV4-1	-	TRBJ1-5	TGCGCCAGCAGCCAGGACGGACAAGTGGATTCGCCCCAGCATTTT	CASSQDGQVDSPQHF
-	TRBV30	TRBD1	TRBJ1-2	TGTGCCTGGATCGACCCAAGGCTTTGGACAGGGGGCTCTGGCTACACCTTC	CAWIDPRLWTGGSGYTF
-	TRBV9	TRBD1	TRBJ2-5	TGTGCCAGCAGCGTAGCACAGGGGCACCAAGAGACCCAGTACTTC	CASSVAQGHQETQYF
-	TRBV5-1	TRBD1	TRBJ2-2	TGCGCCAGCAGCGATTACAGGGGGGCCGGGGAGCTGTTTTTT	CASSDYRGAGELFF
-	TRBV25-1	TRBD2	TRBJ2-1	TGTGCCAGCAGTTATAGCGGGGTCTCCTACAATGAGCAGTTCTTC	CASSYSGVSYNEQFF
-	TRBV5-1	TRBD2	TRBJ2-6	TGCGCCAGCAGCGAGGAGCGGGGGGGCTGGGGGGCCAACGTCCTGACTTTC	CASSEERGGWGANVLTF
once	TRBV15	-	TRBJ2-5	TGTGCCACCAGCAGAGCCCCAAACGCGGGGCAAGAGACCCAGTACTTC	CATSRAPNAGQETQYF
-	TRBV5-4	-	TRBJ2-1	TGTGCCAGCAGTTCCGTTGAGAATGAGCAGTTCTTC	CASSSVENEQFF
-	TRBV9	TRBD1	TRBJ1-2	TGTGCCAGCAGCTCGCCGACAGGGATGGCCTATGGCTACACCTTC	CASSSPTGMAYGYTF
once	TRBV11-2	-	TRBJ2-1	TGTGCCAGCAGCTTATTGGACAGCCATGAGCAGTTCTTC	CASSLLDSHEQFF
-	TRBV6-5	-	TRBJ2-7	TGTGCCAGCAGGGGAGACGCCTACGAGCAGTACTTC	CASRGDAYEQYF
-	TRBV11-2	TRBD2	TRBJ2-1	TGTGCCAGCGGCCGACTAGCGGGGTACAATGAGCAGTTCTTC	CASGRLAGYNEQFF
-	TRBV30	TRBD1	TRBJ1-1	TGTGCCTGTTACGGACAGGGGAACACTGAAGCTTTCTTT	CACYGQGNTEAFF
-	TRBV9	-	TRBJ2-3	TGTGCCAGCAGCGTAGACTCAACCCGCACAGATACGCAGTATTTT	CASSVDSTRTDTQYF
-	TRBV7-9	-	TRBJ1-4	TGTGCCAGCAGCTTACAAGATCTAAATGAAAAACTGTTTTTT	CASSLQDLNEKLFF
-	TRBV6-5	TRBD2	TRBJ2-1	TGTGCCACATCTAGCGGGAGCCTTTACAATGAGCAGTTCTTC	CATSSGSLYNEQFF
-	TRBV7-9	TRBD2	TRBJ2-2	TGTGCCAGCAGCTTAGACGTAGCGGGGAAGAACACCGGGGAGCTGTTTTTT	CASSLDVAGKNTGELFF
-	TRBV5-1	TRBD2	TRBJ2-1	TGCGCCAGCAGTCAGACTAGCGGGGGGGCCAGGGAGCAGTTCTTC	CASSQTSGGAREQFF
-	TRBV6-5	TRBD2	TRBJ2-7	TGTGCCAGCATCGGTAGCGGGAACACTTACGAGCAGTACTTC	CASIGSGNTYEQYF
few	TRBV4-1	TRBD1	TRBJ2-5	TGCGCCAGCAGCCAAGATCTGGGGACAGGGGCCGGGGGAGAGACCCAGTACTTC	CASSQDLGTGAGGETQYF
-	TRBV28	-	TRBJ1-1	TGTGCCAGCAGTAGACAGGCGAACACTGAAGCTTTCTTT	CASSRQANTEAFF
-	TRBV5-1	TRBD2	TRBJ2-7	TGCGCCAGCAGCTTGGCACTAGCGGGATCTTACGAGCAGTACTTC	CASSLALAGSYEQYF
-	TRBV29-1	-	TRBJ2-3	TGCAGCGTTTTGCGTAGCGGCACAGATACGCAGTATTTT	CSVLRSGTDTQYF
-	TRBV7-6	TRBD2	TRBJ2-3	TGTGCCAGCAGCTTAGGACTAGCGGGGAACACAGATACGCAGTATTTT	CASSLGLAGNTDTQYF
-	TRBV19	-	TRBJ2-7	TGTGCCAGTAGTATGGGGGCAAGAAGCTCCTACGAGCAGTACTTC	CASSMGARSSYEQYF
-	TRBV2	-	TRBJ2-1	TGTGCCAGCAGTAGAACTGGTAAGCAGTTCTTC	CASSRTGKQFF
few	TRBV11-2	-	TRBJ2-7	TGTGCCAGCAGCCCTATAAGTTCCTACGAGCAGTACTTC	CASSPISSYEQYF
-	TRBV15	TRBD1	TRBJ2-7	TGTGCCACCAGCCCGACCGGGACAGGCTACGAGCAGTACTTC	CATSPTGTGYEQYF
-	TRBV28	TRBD1	TRBJ2-7	TGTGCCAGCCTACCTGGGGACAGGAGCTACGAGCAGTACTTC	CASLPGDRSYEQYF
-	TRBV7-2	-	TRBJ1-1	TGTGCCAGCAGCTTAGAGACGGGGGGCGTCGCTTTCTTT	CASSLETGGVAFF
-	TRBV7-2	-	TRBJ2-5	TGTGCCAGCAGCTTAGACAGAGAGACCCAGTACTTC	CASSLDRETQYF
-	TRBV6-4	-	TRBJ2-7	TGTGCCATCCCAGGGGCGTCAGGTACCTACGAGCAGTACTTC	CAIPGASGTYEQYF
once	TRBV6-1	TRBD2	TRBJ2-3	TGTGCCAGCAGTGAATATCTTAGCGGGAGGGCCACAGATACGCAGTATTTT	CASSEYLSGRATDTQYF
-	TRBV5-4	TRBD2	TRBJ2-1	TGTGCCAGCAGCTTGGGTCTAGCGGGTAACAATGAGCAGTTCTTC	CASSLGLAGNNEQFF
once	TRBV7-2	TRBD2	TRBJ2-3	TGTGCCAGCAGCATGGTGGGATCGGGGGGGGGCGCGGATACGCAGTATTTT	CASSMVGSGGGADTQYF
few	TRBV4-2	TRBD1	TRBJ1-2	TGTGCCAGCAGCCAAGTGACAGGGGCGGAATATGGCTACACCTTC	CASSQVTGAEYGYTF
once	TRBV18	-	TRBJ2-3	TGTGCCAGCTCACCACCCAGCGTCTCTAGCACAGATACGCAGTATTTT	CASSPPSVSSTDTQYF
-	TRBV29-1	-	TRBJ1-4	TGCAGCGTCGGGGGACTGCCTAATGAAAAACTGTTTTTT	CSVGGLPNEKLFF
-	TRBV5-4	TRBD2	TRBJ2-2	TGTGCCAGCAGCCCCGGGACTAGCGGGGGGCGGGGCGGGGAGCTGTTTTTT	CASSPGTSGGRGGELFF
-	TRBV14	-	TRBJ2-6	TGTGCCAGCAGCCAAGATCCGGGGTTGCGGGCCAACGTCCTGACTTTC	CASSQDPGLRANVLTF
once	TRBV25-1	-	TRBJ2-5	TGTGCCAGCAGTGAGTCTACCTACCAAGAGACCCAGTACTTC	CASSESTYQETQYF
-	TRBV2	-	TRBJ1-6	TGTGCCAGCTCCTCGGCGGGCTATAATTCACCCCTCCACTTT	CASSSAGYNSPLHF
-	TRBV7-9	TRBD1	TRBJ2-7	TGTGCCAGCAGCTTAGTGGACAGGTCCGAGCAGTACTTC	CASSLVDRSEQYF
-	TRBV28	TRBD1	TRBJ1-4	TGTGCCAGCAGTTTAGCGGGACAGAATGAAAAACTGTTTTTT	CASSLAGQNEKLFF
-	TRBV13	-	TRBJ2-7	TGTGCCAGCAGCTTAGGTTATGGTGAGAGCTCCTACGAGCAGTACTTC	CASSLGYGESSYEQYF
-	TRBV11-2	-	TRBJ2-7	TGTGCCAGCAGCTTAGGCTCCGGGAGCTCCTACGAGCAGTACTTC	CASSLGSGSSYEQYF
-	TRBV9	-	TRBJ2-5	TGTGCCAGCAGCGTACTCTCTGAAGAGACCCAGTACTTC	CASSVLSEETQYF